Following are 30 T cell receptor beta chains from one sample sequenced in a study of early stage breast cancer tumors. The protocol was immunoSEQ multiplex PCR, while the TCRdb copy is restricted to in-frame clones and leaves out a portion. Of just under 30,000 clones in the sample, 80% to 90% were seen once. The sequenced sample consisted of blood. The origin of the receptors is a person aged 45-60 years with breast cancer.

The chain couples TRBV5-6 to TRBJ2-6, with a possible D match to TRBD2 (5 bases). This CDR3 region has 16 residues. Trimming pared 1 base from V and 1 base from J, leaving 9 bases between. The V gene's germline CDR1 is SGHDT and CDR2 YYEEEE. The CDR3: CASSLFGDSGANVLTF. The CDR3 DNA reads as TGTGCCAGCAGCTTGTTCGGGGATTCTGGGGCCAACGTCCTGACTTTC.

The rearrangement joins TRBV4-1 to TRBJ1-3; D gene unclear. Trimming shortened V by 4 bases and J by 0 bases, and 19 bases separated the two germline ends. CDR1 is MGHRA, CDR2 YSYEKL, per germline. CDR3 length equals 18 residues. CDR3 in amino acids: CASSRQLLVWSSGNTIYF. The CDR3, as DNA: TGCGCCAGCAGCCGACAACTACTGGTCTGGAGCTCTGGAAACACCATATATTTT.

This chain connects TRBV10-3 to TRBJ2-3; D is ambiguous. V lost 0 bases and J 0 bases, leaving 4 bases between the germline ends. Germline V gives CDR1 ENHRY, CDR2 SYGVKD. The CDR3 runs to 14 residues. As DNA, the CDR3 is TGTGCCATCAGTGAGTCTACTAGCACAGATACGCAGTATTTT. This gives the protein CAISESTSTDTQYF.

This chain connects TRBV14 to TRBJ2-3, with a weak D call TRBD2 (5 bases). The CDR3 sequence is 15 residues long. Germline CDR1 reads SGHDN; CDR2 reads FVKESK. Trimming removed 3 bases from V and 4 bases from J, with 14 bases in between. CDR3 DNA sequence: TGTGCCAGCAGCCATAGGGCCCTCGGGGCAGATACGCAGTATTTT. Translated, it gives CASSHRALGADTQYF.

This chain links TRBV19 with TRBJ2-3, with no clear D. The CDR3 loop spans 14 amino acids. Trimming stripped 1 base from V and 3 bases from J, with 8 bases between. Per germline, CDR1 LNHDA and CDR2 SQIVND (reference sequence). CDR3 region: CASSIGLGTDTQYF. In DNA form, the CDR3 reads TGTGCCAGTAGTATAGGTCTGGGGACAGATACGCAGTATTTT. The full variable domain, rest sourced from reference TRBV19 and TRBJ2-3, is DGGITQSPKYLFRKEGQNVTLSCEQNLNHDAMYWYRQDPGQGLRLIYYSQIVNDFQKGDIAEGYSVSREKKESFPLTVTSAQKNPTAFYLCASSIGLGTDTQYFGPGTRLTVL.

The chain uses TRBV7-7 and TRBJ2-5; 12 bases line up with TRBD2. V was clipped by 5 bases and J by 5 bases; unmatched bases: 12. The CDR3 spans 17 residues. Germline lookup yields CDR1 SSHAT and CDR2 FNYEAQ (reference sequence). The DNA for the CDR3 is TGTGCCAGCAGCCAAACCGGCCTAGCGGGGGGGCGGGAGACCCAGTACTTC. Translating gives CASSQTGLAGGRETQYF.

A remark on this clone: It is likely a read error, because the conserved phenylalanine at the end of the CDR3 is missing. This chain connects TRBV4-1 to TRBJ1-4; tentative D call: TRBD1 (6 bases). In germline, CDR1 is MGHRA, CDR2 YSYEKL. The CDR3 is made up of 12 amino acids. V gave up 5 bases and J gave up 10 bases, with 11 bases separating them. In DNA, the CDR3 is TGCGCCAGCAGCTTCCGGGACACAAAACTGTTTTGT. This sequence encodes CASSFRDTKLFC.

The chain carries TRBV25-1 and TRBJ2-1; 16 bases are a match to TRBD2. The CDR3 loop spans 18 amino acids. The V segment lost 1 base and the J segment 7 bases; nucleotides outside the gene matches: 7. Germline-derived CDR1 and CDR2 are MGHDK and SYGVNS. The CDR3 DNA reads as TGTGCCAGCAGTGAATCCGGGACTAGCGGGAGGGCCATGAATGAGCAGTTCTTC. Protein sequence: CASSESGTSGRAMNEQFF.

The CDR3 nucleotides are TGCGCCAGCAGCTTGTCTAGGTTTGACAACGAGCAGTACTTC. Translating it yields CASSLSRFDNEQYF. J is TRBJ2-7 and V is TRBV5-1; the D is unclear. CDR1 is SGHRS, CDR2 YFSETQ, per germline. V lost 1 base and J 5 bases, leaving 13 bases between the germline ends. The CDR3 is 14 residues long.

In this sample, this clone turned up a few times. V and J are TRBV7-8 and TRBJ2-7, with TRBD2 matching over 9 bases. Germline V gene sequence: CDR1 SGHVS, CDR2 FQNEAQ. V dropped 3 bases and J dropped 5; count of bases not matched to a gene: 5. The CDR3 contains 14 residues. In DNA form, the CDR3 reads TGTGCCAGCAGCTTGAGACTAGCGGCCCACGAGCAGTACTTC. It yields the protein CASSLRLAAHEQYF.

The chain joins TRBV9 to TRBJ1-2; D is unclear. CDR1 SGDLS and CDR2 YYNGEE come from the germline V gene. The V gene lost 4 bases and the J gene lost 8 bases, with 12 bases spanning the gap. The CDR3 loop spans 12 amino acids. The CDR3 protein is CASSPLGKGYTF. The CDR3, as DNA: TGTGCCAGCAGCCCCCTTGGAAAAGGCTACACCTTC.

J is TRBJ2-3 and V is TRBV29-1; D remains ambiguous. The V end was cut by 7 bases, the J end by 5 bases, with 1 base between. Germline lookup yields CDR1 SQVTM and CDR2 ANQGSEA. CDR3 length: 8 amino acids. The CDR3 region is CSGDTQYF. The CDR3 nucleotides are TGCAGCGGAGATACGCAGTATTTT.

The chain recombines TRBV28 with TRBJ1-5; tentative D call: TRBD1 (5 bases). The V end was cut by 6 bases, the J end by 5 bases, with 23 bases between. Germline values: CDR1 MDHEN, CDR2 SYDVKM. This CDR3 is 17 amino acids long. In DNA form, the CDR3 reads TGTGCCAGCAGACTTGATTTCTCCAGGGCCACTCATCAGCCCCAGCATTTT. This translates into CASRLDFSRATHQPQHF.

The V and J genes are TRBV6-1 and TRBJ1-2, with 8 bases matching TRBD1. CDR1 and CDR2 from the germline V gene are MNHNS and SASEGT. The CDR3 runs to 13 residues. The trim removed 10 bases at V and 4 bases at J, leaving 8 bases unmatched. The CDR3 nucleotides are TGTGCCATCCGGACAGGGTCGGTCTATGGCTACACCTTC. Its protein product is CAIRTGSVYGYTF.

The CDR3 nucleotides are TGTGCCAGTAGGGTACCGACAGATGCGAACACTGAAGCTTTCTTT. As protein: CASRVPTDANTEAFF. The V and J genes are TRBV19 and TRBJ1-1; D perhaps matches TRBD1 (5 bases). CDR3 size: 15 residues. The V gene's germline CDR1 is LNHDA and CDR2 SQIVND (reference sequence). Between the trimmed V and J ends, which lost 6 bases and 1 base, there was a span of 15 bases.

The CDR3 is CASSLIRDTKLATNEKLFF. The CDR3 region has the DNA TGTGCCAGCTCCTTGATCCGGGACACAAAGTTAGCAACTAATGAAAAACTGTTTTTT. This sequence joins TRBV18 and TRBJ1-4, with a tentative D call TRBD1 (6 bases). CDR1 is KGHSH and CDR2 is LQKENI in the germline V gene. This CDR3 is 19 amino acids long. V was shortened by 6 bases and J by 0 bases, with 23 bases between the two germline ends.

The chain combines TRBV27 with TRBJ2-5; D gene ambiguous. Germline values: CDR1 MNHEY, CDR2 SMNVEV (reference sequence). V was pared by 6 bases and J by 2 bases, with 10 bases between. This CDR3 has 13 amino acids. The CDR3 loop is CASRRTDQETQYF. CDR3 coding DNA: TGTGCCAGCAGAAGAACGGATCAAGAGACCCAGTACTTC.

This clone is a singleton in its sample. This sequence joins TRBV29-1 and TRBJ1-2, with a possible D match to TRBD1 (5 bases). Germline V lookup: CDR1 SQVTM, CDR2 ANQGSEA. The CDR3 spans 13 residues. Trimming removed 5 bases at V and 7 bases at J, with 17 bases between. Here the CDR3 DNA reads TGCAGCGTTCCCCCTCGGGGCGGGGGTGGCTACACCTTC. Its protein product is CSVPPRGGGGYTF.

CDR3 in amino acids: CATSRDPGGRSGANVLTF. The CDR3, as DNA: TGTGCCACCAGCAGAGATCCAGGGGGCAGGTCTGGGGCCAACGTCCTGACTTTC. The V and J genes are TRBV15 and TRBJ2-6; 8 bases match TRBD1. The CDR3 extends over 18 amino acids. With 0 bases clipped from V and 1 base from J, the junction kept 5 bases outside the gene matches. From germline, CDR1 is LNHNV and CDR2 YYDKDF (reference sequence).

This clone was picked up one time. The V call is TRBV10-3, the J call TRBJ1-5, with a weak D call TRBD1 (5 bases). The CDR3 loop spans 15 amino acids. Germline lookup yields CDR1 ENHRY and CDR2 SYGVKD. Trimming shortened V by 3 bases and J by 3 bases, and 12 bases separated the two germline ends. The CDR3 sequence: CAISDPGETNQPQHF. The CDR3 bases are TGTGCCATCAGTGACCCGGGGGAGACCAATCAGCCCCAGCATTTT.

Only a few counts were recorded for this clone. CDR3 bases: TGTGCCAGCAGCGCAGGGTTTTCCGGGGCTTTCTTT. Translated, it gives CASSAGFSGAFF. The chain carries TRBV14 and TRBJ1-1; maybe TRBD1 (5 bases). The CDR3 has 12 amino acids. V was clipped by 5 bases and J by 11 bases, with 15 bases between them. CDR1 and CDR2 from the germline V gene are SGHDN and FVKESK.

This clone has only one observation. The V and J genes are TRBV11-2 and TRBJ2-3, with a tentative D call TRBD1 (5 bases). Trimming pared 2 bases from V and 0 bases from J, leaving 9 bases between. CDR1 is SGHAT and CDR2 is FQNNGV in the germline V gene. The CDR3 is 15 residues long. The CDR3: CASSLQGYSTDTQYF. The CDR3 nucleotides read TGTGCCAGCAGCTTACAGGGTTATAGCACAGATACGCAGTATTTT.

The chain couples TRBV7-3 to TRBJ2-3, with D unresolved. CDR3 size: 13 residues. Germline V gene sequence: CDR1 SGHTA, CDR2 FQGTGA. The ends were cut back, 5 bases at V and 6 bases at J, with 12 bases in the middle. CDR3 nucleotides: TGTGCCAGCAGCGATCACAATAAGGATACGCAGTATTTT. Amino acids: CASSDHNKDTQYF. Supplemented by reference TRBV7-3 and TRBJ2-3, the full variable domain reads GAGVSQTPSNKVTEKGKYVELRCDPISGHTALYWYRQSLGQGPEFLIYFQGTGAADDSGLPNDRFFAVRPEGSVSTLKIQRTERGDSAVYLCASSDHNKDTQYFGPGTRLTVL.

The chain combines TRBV9 with TRBJ1-3; unclear D gene. Germline V gene lookup returns CDR1 SGDLS and CDR2 YYNGEE. V was shortened by 0 bases and J by 1 base, with 5 bases between the two germline ends. There are 14 residues in the CDR3. CDR3 protein: CASSVDTSGNTIYF. The CDR3 region has the DNA TGTGCCAGCAGCGTAGACACGTCTGGAAACACCATATATTTT.

The V call is TRBV4-2, the J call TRBJ2-2, with D perhaps TRBD1 (5 bases). The CDR3 loop spans 12 amino acids. V was trimmed by 6 bases and J by 6 bases, leaving 8 bases between them. Looked up from germline, CDR1 is LGHNA and CDR2 is YNFKEQ. This chain's CDR3 is CASRGLAGELFF. The CDR3, as DNA: TGTGCCAGCAGGGGGCTGGCCGGGGAGCTGTTTTTT.

This clone was detected once. The chain links TRBV4-1 to TRBJ2-1; TRBD2 agrees at 9 bases. V lost 2 bases and J lost 8; bases outside the gene matches: 13. This CDR3 is built from 17 residues. The germline V gene encodes CDR1 MGHRA and CDR2 YSYEKL. Here the CDR3 reads CASSQSKRGDFRDEQFF. Here the CDR3 DNA reads TGCGCCAGCAGCCAATCAAAGCGGGGGGATTTTCGAGATGAGCAGTTCTTC.

The chain uses TRBV10-3 and TRBJ2-1, with 8 bases identical to TRBD1. The germline V gene encodes CDR1 ENHRY and CDR2 SYGVKD. This CDR3 region has 12 residues. The junction had 3 bases not matched to a gene; V was cut back by 6 bases and J by 8 bases. CDR3 sequence: CAIRDRVDEQFF. The DNA of the CDR3 is TGTGCCATCAGGGACAGGGTCGATGAGCAGTTCTTC.

This clone was found a few times. J is TRBJ1-1 and V is TRBV4-3; D is perhaps TRBD1 (6 bases). This CDR3 comprises 15 residues. Germline values: CDR1 LGHNA, CDR2 YSLEER. The V end was cut by 1 base, the J end by 3 bases, with 12 bases between. DNA of the CDR3: TGCGCCAGCAGCCAAGTCCCTACAGGGTACACTGAAGCTTTCTTT. It is translated as CASSQVPTGYTEAFF.

J is TRBJ2-2 and V is TRBV4-3, with 11 bases matching TRBD1. This CDR3 has 16 residues. Germline V gene lookup returns CDR1 LGHNA and CDR2 YSLEER. The V and J ends lost 7 bases and 4 bases, in that order; junction bases with no gene match: 8. DNA for the CDR3: TGCGCCAGCACTGTTTGGACAGGGGGCGGCACCGGGGAGCTGTTTTTT. It translates to CASTVWTGGGTGELFF.

This clone was counted between two and nine times. The CDR3 reads CASRNAGGRPAQWGNYGYTF. The CDR3 region has the DNA TGTGCCAGCCGCAACGCTGGGGGCAGGCCCGCTCAGTGGGGGAACTATGGCTACACCTTC. V is TRBV18 and J is TRBJ1-2; TRBD1 might be the D (6 bases). Per the germline V gene, CDR1 is KGHSH and CDR2 is LQKENI. There are 20 residues in the CDR3. Between the trimmed V and J ends, which lost 8 bases and 2 bases, there was a span of 33 bases.